This T cell receptor (beta chain) is from a study of CD8+ T cells in alopecia areata. Germline CDR1 reads DFQATT; CDR2 reads SNEGSKA (reference sequence). The CDR3 consists of 11 residues. V gave up 4 bases and J gave up 3 bases, with 6 bases separating them. Obtained from alopecia areata patients were lesional scalp punch biopsies along with peripheral blood. RNA was isolated and reverse transcribed to cDNA, the sequencing template. TCRdb keeps only in-frame clones here, not all; method: immunoSEQ multiplex PCR. The sample lists approximately 59,000 clones, under 55% occurring once. This sample comprised CD8+ T cells sorted from blood, obtained at week 0. This clonotype was sampled from a human donor with alopecia areata. The V and J genes are TRBV20-1 and TRBJ1-2; D ambiguous. DNA of the CDR3: TGCAGTGCTACGCCCGACTATGGCTACACCTTC. Its translation is CSATPDYGYTF.